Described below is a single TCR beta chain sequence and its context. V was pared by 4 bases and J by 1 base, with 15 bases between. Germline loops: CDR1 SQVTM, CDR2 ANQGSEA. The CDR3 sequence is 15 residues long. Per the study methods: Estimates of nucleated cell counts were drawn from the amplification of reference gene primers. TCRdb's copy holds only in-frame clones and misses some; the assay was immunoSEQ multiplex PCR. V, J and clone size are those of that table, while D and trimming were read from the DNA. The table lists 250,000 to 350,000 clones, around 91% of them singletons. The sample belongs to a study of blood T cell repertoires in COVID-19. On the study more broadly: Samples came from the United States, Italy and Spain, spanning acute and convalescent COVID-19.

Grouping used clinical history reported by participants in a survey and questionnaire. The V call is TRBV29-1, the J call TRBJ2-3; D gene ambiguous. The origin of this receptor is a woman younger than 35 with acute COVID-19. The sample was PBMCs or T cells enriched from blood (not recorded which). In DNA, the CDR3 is TGCAGCGTTGGTGTATGGAGTCGCCGCACAGATACGCAGTATTTT. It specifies CSVGVWSRRTDTQYF.